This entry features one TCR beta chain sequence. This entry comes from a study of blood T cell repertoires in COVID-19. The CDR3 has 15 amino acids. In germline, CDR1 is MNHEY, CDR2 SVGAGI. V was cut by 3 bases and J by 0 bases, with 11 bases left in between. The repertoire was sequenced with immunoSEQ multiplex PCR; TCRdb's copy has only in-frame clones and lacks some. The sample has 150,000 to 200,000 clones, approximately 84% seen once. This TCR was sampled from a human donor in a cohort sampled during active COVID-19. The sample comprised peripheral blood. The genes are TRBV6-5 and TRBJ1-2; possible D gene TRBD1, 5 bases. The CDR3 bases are TGTGCCAGCAGTTATGCAGACAGCCCTAACTATGGCTACACCTTC. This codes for CASSYADSPNYGYTF.